This T cell receptor beta chain was obtained from a study of blood T cell repertoires in COVID-19. Study-level information: Nucleic acid was either cDNA or gDNA, and it came from T cells, B-cell-depleted T cells, or PBMCs.

Profiled with immunoSEQ multiplex PCR; TCRdb holds only in-frame clones, not every one. This table holds about 140,000 clones, 80% to 85% found once. The trim removed 3 bases at V and 4 bases at J, leaving 4 bases unmatched. CDR1 is LGHDT, CDR2 YNNKEL, per germline (reference sequence). CDR3 size: 14 residues. This clonotype originated in a human donor in a cohort sampled during active COVID-19. The chain combines TRBV3-1 (or the pseudogene TRBV3-2) with TRBJ1-1, with 8 bases lining up with TRBD1. What was sequenced was peripheral blood. The CDR3 region has the DNA TGTGCCAGCAGCCACTTCACAGGGGGCACTGAAGCTTTCTTT. Its translation: CASSHFTGGTEAFF.